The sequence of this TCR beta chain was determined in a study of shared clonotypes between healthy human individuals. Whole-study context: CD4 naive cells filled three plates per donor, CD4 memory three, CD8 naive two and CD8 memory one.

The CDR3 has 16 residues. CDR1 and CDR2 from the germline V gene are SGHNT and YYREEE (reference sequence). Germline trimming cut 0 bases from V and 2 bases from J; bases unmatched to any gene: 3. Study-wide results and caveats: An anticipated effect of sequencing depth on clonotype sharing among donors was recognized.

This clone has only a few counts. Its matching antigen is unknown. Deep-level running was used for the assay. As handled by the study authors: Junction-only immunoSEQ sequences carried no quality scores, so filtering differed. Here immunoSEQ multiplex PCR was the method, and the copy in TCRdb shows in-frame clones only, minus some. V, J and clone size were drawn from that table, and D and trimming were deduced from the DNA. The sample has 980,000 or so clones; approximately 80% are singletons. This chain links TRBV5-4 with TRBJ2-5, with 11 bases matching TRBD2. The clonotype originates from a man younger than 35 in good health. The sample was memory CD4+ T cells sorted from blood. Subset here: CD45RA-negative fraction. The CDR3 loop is CASSLASGRIQETQYF. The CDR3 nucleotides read TGTGCCAGCAGCTTGGCTAGCGGGAGGATTCAAGAGACCCAGTACTTC.